A selection of T cell receptor beta chains follows, all from one sample in a study of blood T cell repertoires in COVID-19. This table comes from immunoSEQ multiplex PCR, and its TCRdb copy is limited to in-frame clones, with some not included. Of some 250,000 clones detected, around four fifths appear once; the ten largest clones hold 3.5% to 5%. The sample taken for sequencing was peripheral blood. The receptors shown here come from a man between 60 and 70 years old with acute or convalescent COVID-19. The CDR3 runs from the conserved cysteine through the conserved F or W. Fields, in order: clone size, V gene, J gene, CDR3 length, D gene, CDR3 DNA, CDR3 protein. The D gene is left open where the match is weak. Expanded clones are given a class, and other clones once, few, many or no size at all.

>.|TRBV3-1/TRBV3-2|TRBJ1-4|15|TRBD1
TGTGCCAGCAGCACTACAGGGGCGTCCAATGAAAAACTGTTTTTT
CASSTTGASNEKLFF
>.|TRBV7-9|TRBJ2-5|14|TRBD2
TGTGCCAGCAGCGTTAGCGGGAGTTCAGAGACCCAGTACTTC
CASSVSGSSETQYF
>.|TRBV14|TRBJ1-1|15|TRBD1
TGTGCCAGCAGTCGTACGACAGGGCGCCGTCTAGGAGCTTTCTTT
CASSRTTGRRLGAFF
>.|TRBV7-2|TRBJ2-3|14|TRBD2
TGTGCCAGCAGCCCACTAGCGAGCACAGATACGCAGTATTTT
CASSPLASTDTQYF
>.|TRBV9|TRBJ2-3|16|TRBD2
TGTGCCAGCAGCTCCACTAGCGGGCTTAGCACAGATACGCAGTATTTT
CASSSTSGLSTDTQYF
>once|TRBV7-3|TRBJ1-1|13|.
TGTGCCAGCCAGAACCAAGGGGGCACTGAAGCTTTCTTT
CASQNQGGTEAFF
>.|TRBV5-6|TRBJ1-1|13|.
TGTGCCAGCAGCTTACCACCGGGCACTGAAGCTTTCTTT
CASSLPPGTEAFF
>few|TRBV28|TRBJ1-5|17|TRBD1
TGTGCCAGCAGTTTTGGGATAGGGGGCCTAAGCAATCAGCCCCAGCATTTT
CASSFGIGGLSNQPQHF
>.|TRBV6-5|TRBJ2-4|13|.
TGTGCCACCTTACTCAGGGCCAAAAACATTCAGTACTTC
CATLLRAKNIQYF
>.|TRBV5-8|TRBJ1-4|15|.
TGTGCCAGCAGCGCCGGACAGTCGGGGGGTGAAAAACTGTTTTTT
CASSAGQSGGEKLFF
>.|TRBV28|TRBJ2-2|15|.
TGTGCCAGCAGTTTAAACCCTCCTAGCGCCGGGGAGCTGTTTTTT
CASSLNPPSAGELFF
>.|TRBV28|TRBJ1-5|15|TRBD1
TGTGCCAGCAGTACCGGACAGGGCCCCAATCAGCCCCAGCATTTT
CASSTGQGPNQPQHF
>.|TRBV5-6|TRBJ1-5|15|TRBD1
TGTGCCAGCAGCTTATCCTTAGGGACAGTTGTGCCCCAGCATTTT
CASSLSLGTVVPQHF
>.|TRBV7-9|TRBJ1-6|15|.
TGTGCCAGCAGCTTAGCGTCAGGGGTTAATTCACCCCTCCACTTT
CASSLASGVNSPLHF
>.|TRBV6-2/TRBV6-3|TRBJ2-7|13|.
TGTGCCAGCAGTTTTGGACAGTACTACGAGCAGTACTTC
CASSFGQYYEQYF
>.|TRBV6-5|TRBJ1-5|13|.
TGTGCCAGCAGTCAGGGAGGGAATCAGCCCCAGCATTTT
CASSQGGNQPQHF
>.|TRBV6-5|TRBJ2-1|14|TRBD2
TGTGCCAGCACCCTAGCGGGCTCCTACAATGAGCAGTTCTTC
CASTLAGSYNEQFF
>.|TRBV9|TRBJ2-1|12|.
TGTGCCAGCAGCGAGATAGCGAATGAGCAGTTCTTC
CASSEIANEQFF
>.|TRBV19|TRBJ2-1|13|.
TGTGCCAGTAGTCTCAAGCGGTACAATGAGCAGTTCTTC
CASSLKRYNEQFF
>.|TRBV5-1|TRBJ2-2|16|TRBD1
TGCGCCAGCAGCTTGGCCGGGACAGGCTACACCGGGGAGCTGTTTTTT
CASSLAGTGYTGELFF
>few|TRBV14|TRBJ2-3|13|.
TGTGCCAGCAGCCTACGGAGCACAGATACGCAGTATTTT
CASSLRSTDTQYF
>.|TRBV7-3|TRBJ2-4|16|.
TGTGCCAGCAGCCCCGGACAGATCCTAGCCAAAAACATTCAGTACTTC
CASSPGQILAKNIQYF
>.|TRBV5-1|TRBJ2-2|15|TRBD2
TGCGCCAGCAGCCCCCGCGGGGGGGGCACCGGGGAGCTGTTTTTT
CASSPRGGGTGELFF
>.|TRBV7-9|TRBJ1-4|15|TRBD1
TGTGCCAGCAGCCCCAGACAGGGTCAAAATGAAAAACTGTTTTTT
CASSPRQGQNEKLFF
>.|TRBV29-1|TRBJ2-1|14|.
TGCAGCGTCGCGTTGTGGGCAGGGTCCAATGAGCAGTTCTTC
CSVALWAGSNEQFF
>once|TRBV20-1|TRBJ2-2|11|.
TGCAGTGCTACTCTCACCGGGGAGCTGTTTTTT
CSATLTGELFF
>.|TRBV7-2|TRBJ1-4|14|.
TGTGCCAGCAGCCCCGGGACTTTTAATGAAAAACTGTTTTTT
CASSPGTFNEKLFF
>.|TRBV11-2|TRBJ1-4|16|.
TGTGCCAGCAGCTCAGGGCAGCCGGCATCTAATGAAAAACTGTTTTTT
CASSSGQPASNEKLFF
>.|TRBV7-9|TRBJ2-7|16|TRBD2
TGTGCCAGCAGCTCGAGGGGAGCGGGAGAACCTCGCGAGCAGTACTTC
CASSSRGAGEPREQYF
>.|TRBV9|TRBJ2-1|15|TRBD1
TGTGCCAGCAGCGGGGACAGGGCGAACGTCAATGAGCAGTTCTTC
CASSGDRANVNEQFF
>.|TRBV7-2|TRBJ1-6|13|.
TGTGCCAGCAGTGGACAGCCAGTTGGGCCCCTCCACTTT
CASSGQPVGPLHF
>.|TRBV19|TRBJ1-4|16|.
TGTGCCAGTAGTATCATGGACAGTCCAACTAATGAAAAACTGTTTTTT
CASSIMDSPTNEKLFF
>.|TRBV27|TRBJ2-4|15|.
TGTGCCAGCAGTTTACGGGCAGGAGGGAAAAACATTCAGTACTTC
CASSLRAGGKNIQYF
>once|TRBV9|TRBJ1-2|16|TRBD1
TGTGCCAGCAGCGTAGAGAGTCAGGGGACAGGGAGAGGCTACACCTTC
CASSVESQGTGRGYTF
>.|TRBV7-2|TRBJ2-1|15|.
TGTGCCAGCAGCGTCGACAGCCTAATTTACAATGAGCAGTTCTTC
CASSVDSLIYNEQFF